This T cell receptor (beta chain) was retrieved from a study of vaccination and CD4 T cells after COVID-19. General observations from the study: Median counts of SARS-CoV-2-reactive clonotypes increased from roughly 19 to 38; this difference was not significant.

The Oncomine TCR Beta short-read assay was what sequenced the DNA obtained from cultured CD4+ T cells. TCRdb re-analysed the PCR reads in MiXCR, keeping a single row per CDR3 protein. The sample contains about 15,000 distinct CDR3 sequences, around 50% of which appear only once. Treatment reported: approximately 9-day PBMC culture with coronavirus spike peptide pools or control peptides (ViraFEST assay). CDR3 length: 13 amino acids. V was clipped by 8 bases and J by 5 bases, with 12 bases between them. CDR1 MNHEY and CDR2 SMNVEV come from the germline V gene (reference sequence). Turning to this clonotype: The target antigen is unknown.

This rearrangement joins TRBV27 to TRBJ1-4; D unclear. The source is a human donor who had recovered from COVID-19. Sequencing used CD4+ T cells from blood, cultured in vitro. CDR3 region: CASAKQPNEKLFF. In nucleotides, the CDR3 is TGTGCCAGCGCTAAACAGCCAAATGAAAAACTGTTTTTT.